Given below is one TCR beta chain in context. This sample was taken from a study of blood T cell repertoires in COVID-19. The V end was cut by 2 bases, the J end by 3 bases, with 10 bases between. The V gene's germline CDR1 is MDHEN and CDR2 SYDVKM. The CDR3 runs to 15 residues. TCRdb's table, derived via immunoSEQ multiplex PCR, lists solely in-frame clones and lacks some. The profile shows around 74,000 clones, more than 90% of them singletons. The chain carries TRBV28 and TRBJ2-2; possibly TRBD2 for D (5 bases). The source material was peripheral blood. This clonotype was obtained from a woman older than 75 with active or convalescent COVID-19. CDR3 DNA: TGTGCCAGCAGTTTACCGGGAACGGACACCGGGGAGCTGTTTTTT. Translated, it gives CASSLPGTDTGELFF.